The entry that follows covers one T cell receptor (beta chain) sequence. The J segment lost 0 bases and the V segment lost 0 bases, leaving 4 bases of the junction unmatched. CDR1 and CDR2 (germline): SGHRS, YFSETQ. The CDR3 has 17 residues. Using immunoSEQ multiplex PCR, the repertoire was profiled, and TCRdb retains in-frame clones only, with some absent. Of 40,000 to 60,000 clones in the sample, roughly nine tenths were seen once. The sample belongs to a study of T cell changes during pregnancy in multiple sclerosis. The sequence derives from a female donor in good health, enrolled as a control in a pregnancy study. This sequence joins TRBV5-1 and TRBJ2-1, with TRBD2 identical over 9 bases. This specimen was peripheral blood, taken in the first trimester of pregnancy. The CDR3 is CASSLGLAGLSYNEQFF. The CDR3 nucleotides are TGCGCCAGCAGCTTGGGGCTAGCGGGGCTCTCCTACAATGAGCAGTTCTTC.